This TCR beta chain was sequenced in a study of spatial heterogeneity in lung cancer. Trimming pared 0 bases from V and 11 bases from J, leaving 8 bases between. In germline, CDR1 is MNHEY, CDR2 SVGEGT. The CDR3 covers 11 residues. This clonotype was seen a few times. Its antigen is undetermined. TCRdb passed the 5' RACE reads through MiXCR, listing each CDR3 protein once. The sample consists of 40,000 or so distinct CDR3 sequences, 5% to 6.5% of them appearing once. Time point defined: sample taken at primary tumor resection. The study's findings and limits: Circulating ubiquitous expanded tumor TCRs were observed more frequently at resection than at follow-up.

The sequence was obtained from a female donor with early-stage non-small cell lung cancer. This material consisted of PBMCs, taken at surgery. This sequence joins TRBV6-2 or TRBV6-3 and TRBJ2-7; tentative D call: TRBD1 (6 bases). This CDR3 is CASSYSQGEYF. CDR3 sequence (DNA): TGTGCCAGCAGTTACTCACAGGGAGAGTACTTC.